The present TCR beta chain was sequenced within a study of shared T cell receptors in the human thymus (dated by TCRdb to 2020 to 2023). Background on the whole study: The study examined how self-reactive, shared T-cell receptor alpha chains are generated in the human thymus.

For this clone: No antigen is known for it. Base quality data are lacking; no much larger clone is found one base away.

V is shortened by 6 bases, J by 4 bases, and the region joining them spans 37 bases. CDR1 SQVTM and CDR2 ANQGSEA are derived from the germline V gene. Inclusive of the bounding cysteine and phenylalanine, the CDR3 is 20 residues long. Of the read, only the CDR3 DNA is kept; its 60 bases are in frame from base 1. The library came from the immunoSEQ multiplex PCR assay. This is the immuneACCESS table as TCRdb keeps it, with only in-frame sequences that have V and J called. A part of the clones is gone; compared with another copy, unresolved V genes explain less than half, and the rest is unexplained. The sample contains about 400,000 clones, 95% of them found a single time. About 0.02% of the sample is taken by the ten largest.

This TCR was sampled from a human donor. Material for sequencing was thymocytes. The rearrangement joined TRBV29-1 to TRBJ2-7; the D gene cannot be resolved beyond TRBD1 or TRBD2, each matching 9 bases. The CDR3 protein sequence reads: CSVASTGGLGTSSLPYEQYF. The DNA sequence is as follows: TGCAGCGTCGCTTCAACAGGGGGCCTCGGGACTAGCTCTTTACCATACGAGCAGTACTTC.